This T cell receptor (beta chain) was captured in a study of vaccination and CD4 T cells after COVID-19. The CDR3 has 13 residues. The V end was cut by 5 bases, the J end by 7 bases, with 11 bases between. Germline CDR1 reads SGHTA; CDR2 reads FQGTGA. In this sample, this clonotype turned up once. Its antigen is unknown. Cultured CD4+ T cell DNA underwent sequencing with the Oncomine TCR Beta short-read assay. Using its own MiXCR run on the PCR reads, TCRdb lists one record per CDR3 protein. The table records around 14,000 distinct CDR3 sequences, 24% of them present only once. Treatment meaning: approximately 9-day PBMC culture with coronavirus spike peptide pools or control peptides (ViraFEST assay). At both days 3 and 7, half the medium was replaced with fresh IL-2 medium.

This TCR was recovered from a human donor who had recovered from COVID-19. The chain recombines TRBV7-3 with TRBJ2-2, with D perhaps matching TRBD2 (5 bases). Sample: CD4+ T cells from blood, cultured in vitro, taken after SARS-CoV-2 vaccination. The CDR3 loop is CASSGAGIGELFF. CDR3 sequence (DNA): TGTGCCAGCAGCGGTGCCGGGATCGGGGAGCTGTTTTTT.